This T cell receptor (beta chain) originates from a study of T cell responses to AZD1222 COVID-19 vaccine. The CDR3 is made up of 15 amino acids. Germline-derived CDR1 and CDR2 are WNHNN and SYGVQD (reference sequence). V was clipped by 0 bases and J by 8 bases, with 16 bases between them. Sequencing used immunoSEQ multiplex PCR; TCRdb keeps in-frame clones, though not all of them. The sample records 90,000 to 150,000 clones, about 90% being singletons. Worth noting for this clone: The antigen is not known.

Whole-study findings and limits: Spike-specific TCR depth and breadth grew after two AZD1222 doses. Recipients of AZD1222 seropositive at baseline numbered only five or six.

This TCR was sampled from an adult who received the AZD1222 COVID-19 vaccine. The sequenced sample was peripheral blood, obtained 28 days after the second AZD1222 dose. The chain recombines TRBV10-1 with TRBJ1-2; D gene ambiguous. The CDR3 nucleotides are TGCGCCAGCAGTGAGTCGAGGGTATCGGGGAGGGGCTACACCTTC. This encodes CASSESRVSGRGYTF.